This T cell receptor beta chain stems from a study of blood T cell repertoires in COVID-19. This CDR3 spans 16 amino acids. V lost 0 bases and J lost 5, with 18 bases in between. Germline V lookup: CDR1 SGDLS, CDR2 YYNGEE. Sequenced by immunoSEQ multiplex PCR; TCRdb stores in-frame clones only, minus some. The sample contains about 16,000 clones, roughly 88% of which appear only once. Sequences were obtained from peripheral blood. This rearrangement joins TRBV9 to TRBJ2-7; D is undetermined. The TCR comes from a human donor in a cohort sampled during active COVID-19. As DNA, the CDR3 is TGTGCCAGCAGCGTAGAACTATCAAGTCCACGCGACGAGCAGTACTTC. The encoded protein is CASSVELSSPRDEQYF.